Detailed here is one TCR beta chain. The source of the sample is a study of blood T cell repertoires in COVID-19. Whole-study context: Both acute and convalescent COVID-19 samples were obtained from the United States, Italy and Spain.

V dropped 4 bases and J dropped 6; count of bases not matched to a gene: 6. CDR1 is SGHRS, CDR2 YFSETQ, per germline. The CDR3 has 16 residues. As handled by the study authors: Estimation of nucleated cell counts relied on the amplification of reference gene primers. Profiling relied on immunoSEQ multiplex PCR, and the TCRdb table lists in-frame clones only, not all of them. D and trimming come from the DNA, and the V and J calls and clone size come from that table. The sample lists approximately 250,000 clones, around 84% occurring once. This clonotype was obtained from a man aged 35 to 55 with acute or convalescent COVID-19. J is TRBJ2-1 and V is TRBV5-1; TRBD2 aligns across 14 bases. Sequences were obtained from peripheral blood. The CDR3 DNA sequence: TGCGCCAGCAGCACCACGACTAGCGGGGGGGCCAATGAGCAGTTCTTC. Its translation: CASSTTTSGGANEQFF. The whole variable domain, remainder taken from reference TRBV5-1 and TRBJ2-1, is KAGVTQTPRYLIKTRGQQVTLSCSPISGHRSVSWYQQTPGQGLQFLFEYFSETQRNKGNFPGRFSGRQFSNSRSEMNVSTLELGDSALYLCASSTTTSGGANEQFFGPGTRLTVL.